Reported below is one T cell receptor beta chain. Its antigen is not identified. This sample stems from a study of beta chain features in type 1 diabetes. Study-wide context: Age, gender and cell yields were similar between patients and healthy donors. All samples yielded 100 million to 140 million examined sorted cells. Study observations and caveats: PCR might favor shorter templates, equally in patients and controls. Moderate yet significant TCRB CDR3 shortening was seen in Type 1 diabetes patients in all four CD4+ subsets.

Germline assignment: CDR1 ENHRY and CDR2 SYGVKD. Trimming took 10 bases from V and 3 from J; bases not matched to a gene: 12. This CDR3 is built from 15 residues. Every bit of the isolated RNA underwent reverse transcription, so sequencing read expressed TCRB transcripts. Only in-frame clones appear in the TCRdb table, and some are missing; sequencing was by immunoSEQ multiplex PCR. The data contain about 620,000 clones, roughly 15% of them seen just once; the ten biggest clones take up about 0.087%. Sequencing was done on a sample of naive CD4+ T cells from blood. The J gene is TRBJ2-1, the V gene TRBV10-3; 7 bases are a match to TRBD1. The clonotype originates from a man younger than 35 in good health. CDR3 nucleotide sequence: TGTGCCACGCGAATGTCCCGGGACAGCTACAATGAGCAGTTCTTC. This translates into CATRMSRDSYNEQFF.